These 24 T cell receptor beta chains share one sample of origin, sequenced in a study of blood T cell repertoires in COVID-19. The assay was immunoSEQ multiplex PCR, and TCRdb's table has in-frame clones only and misses some. The table has around 250,000 clones, approximately 85% seen once. Sequenced input: PBMCs or T cells enriched from blood (not recorded which). Receptors originate from a woman aged 50 to 60 who had recovered from COVID-19.

The CDR3 region has the DNA TGTGCAAGTCGCTTTAAGACTAGCGGGAGCCGTAGGGGGGAGCTGTTTTTT. Amino acid sequence: CASRFKTSGSRRGELFF. The chain employs TRBV12-2 and TRBJ2-2; TRBD2 is the table's D call and was not checked against the DNA. TRBV12-2 is labeled a pseudogene. The CDR3 totals 17 residues.

The chain is built from TRBV24-1 and TRBJ2-3, with a tentative D call TRBD1 (6 bases). Trimming shortened V by 4 bases and J by 9 bases, and 13 bases separated the two germline ends. Germline V lookup: CDR1 KGHDR, CDR2 SFDVKD. The CDR3 has 13 amino acids. The CDR3 DNA reads TGTGCCACCAGTGACCGTCACAGGGCGACGCAGTATTTT. It translates to CATSDRHRATQYF.

This clone was observed a few times. The chain couples TRBV19 to TRBJ1-3; 11 positions agree with TRBD1. The germline CDR1 and CDR2 sequences are LNHDA and SQIVND (reference sequence). With 4 bases clipped from V and 7 bases from J, the junction kept 6 bases outside the gene matches. This CDR3 region has 15 residues. The CDR3 sequence: CASSTSGTGGNTIYF. The DNA of the CDR3 is TGTGCCAGTAGTACCTCCGGGACAGGGGGGAACACCATATATTTT.

This chain joins TRBV5-1 and TRBJ1-4; 7 bases are shared with TRBD1. Germline V gene lookup returns CDR1 SGHRS and CDR2 YFSETQ. The V gene end was trimmed by 5 bases and the J gene end by 6 bases; junction bases not matched to a gene: 7. This CDR3 has 14 residues. CDR3 in DNA: TGCGCCAGCAGTCTGGGACAGTCCTATGAAAAACTGTTTTTT. As protein: CASSLGQSYEKLFF.

The rearrangement joins TRBV28 to TRBJ1-2; 8 bases fit TRBD1. This CDR3 is built from 15 residues. Germline V gene sequence: CDR1 MDHEN, CDR2 SYDVKM. V was pared by 5 bases and J by 3 bases, with 8 bases of the junction left unmatched. Here the CDR3 DNA reads TGTGCCAGCAGTCCAAGACAGGGGATGTACTATGGCTACACCTTC. This encodes CASSPRQGMYYGYTF.

V is TRBV27 and J is TRBJ1-5; D is unclear. The CDR3 totals 15 residues. The germline V gene has CDR1 MNHEY and CDR2 SMNVEV (reference sequence). The germline V and J ends were trimmed by 3 bases and 2 bases, with 11 bases remaining between them. The CDR3, as DNA: TGTGCCAGCAGTTTTCGCGGAGGCGGCAATCAGCCCCAGCATTTT. As protein: CASSFRGGGNQPQHF.

The chain combines TRBV3-1 (or the pseudogene TRBV3-2) with TRBJ2-5, with D perhaps matching TRBD2 (5 bases). This CDR3 is 14 amino acids long. V was cut by 1 base and J by 7 bases, with 13 bases left in between. Per the germline V gene, CDR1 is LGHDT and CDR2 is YNNKEL (reference sequence). The CDR3 nucleotides are TGTGCCAGCAGCCAAGGTCAGCACGGAGGGACCCAGTACTTC. This sequence encodes CASSQGQHGGTQYF.

This clone was seen just once. The CDR3 spells CASSLAPGRSGRANEQFF. The CDR3, as DNA: TGCGCCAGCAGCTTGGCACCGGGGCGTAGCGGGAGAGCCAATGAGCAGTTCTTC. V and J are TRBV5-1 and TRBJ2-1; 9 nucleotides line up with TRBD2. This CDR3 has 18 residues. V gave up 0 bases and J gave up 6 bases; unmatched junction bases: 13. Germline assignment: CDR1 SGHRS and CDR2 YFSETQ.

J is TRBJ1-6 and V is TRBV2; the D gene is possibly TRBD1 (5 bases). This CDR3 region has 14 residues. V was shortened by 4 bases and J by 6 bases, with 10 bases between the two germline ends. Germline V CDR1 and CDR2: SNHLY, FYNNEI. The CDR3 sequence: CASSVRQPNSPLHF. DNA of the CDR3: TGTGCCAGCAGTGTCCGACAGCCTAATTCACCCCTCCACTTT.

The CDR3 loop reads CASSWRGQGGNYGYTF. CDR3 DNA sequence: TGTGCCAGCAGCTGGAGGGGACAGGGGGGAAACTATGGCTACACCTTC. The chain recombines TRBV5-4 with TRBJ1-2; 11 bases align to TRBD1. Germline V gene sequence: CDR1 SGHNT, CDR2 YYREEE (reference sequence). The CDR3 loop spans 16 amino acids. The J segment lost 2 bases and the V segment lost 3 bases, leaving 6 bases of the junction unmatched.

Only a few counts were recorded for this clone. This sequence joins TRBV10-1 and TRBJ1-3, with TRBD1 identical over 7 bases. The CDR3 contains 16 residues. Trimming took 2 bases from V and 0 from J; bases not matched to a gene: 4. Germline CDR1 and CDR2: WNHNN and SYGVQD (reference sequence). CDR3 sequence (DNA): TGCGCCAGCAGTGAGATGGACAGGTCCTCTGGAAACACCATATATTTT. It encodes CASSEMDRSSGNTIYF.

This clone was counted a single time. CDR3 protein: CASSTTGGPQHF. CDR3 bases: TGTGCCAGTAGTACCACCGGTGGGCCCCAGCATTTT. This chain uses TRBV19 with TRBJ1-5, with D uncertain. CDR1 is LNHDA and CDR2 is SQIVND in the germline V gene (reference sequence). Between the trimmed V and J ends, which lost 4 bases and 9 bases, there was a span of 10 bases. This CDR3 comprises 12 residues.

This chain joins TRBV19 and TRBJ2-7; 14 bases align to TRBD2. CDR1 and CDR2 (germline): LNHDA, SQIVND (reference sequence). This CDR3 has 18 amino acids. The V segment lost 5 bases and the J segment 0 bases; nucleotides outside the gene matches: 9. This chain's CDR3 is CASSGYGTSGRYSYEQYF. CDR3 sequence (DNA): TGTGCCAGTAGTGGATACGGGACTAGCGGGAGATACTCCTACGAGCAGTACTTC.

The gene calls are TRBV5-1 and TRBJ2-5; 7 positions match TRBD1. This CDR3 has 13 residues. Germline-derived CDR1 and CDR2 are SGHRS and YFSETQ. With 2 bases clipped from V and 5 bases from J, the junction kept 3 bases outside the gene matches. CDR3 nucleotides: TGCGCCAGCAGCTTACAGGGGACGGAGACCCAGTACTTC. Encoded protein: CASSLQGTETQYF.

The chain combines TRBV6-5 with TRBJ1-3; D ambiguous. CDR3 size: 13 residues. Germline CDR1 MNHEY, CDR2 SVGAGI. V was pared by 4 bases and J by 5 bases, with 9 bases between. The CDR3 reads CASSSRYRNTIYF. CDR3 coding DNA: TGTGCCAGCAGTTCACGCTACCGAAACACCATATATTTT.

This rearrangement joins TRBV18 to TRBJ1-1; 8 nucleotides agree with TRBD1. Trimming cost V 6 bases and J 8 bases; bases outside gene matches: 8. The CDR3 runs 13 residues. CDR1 is KGHSH, CDR2 LQKENI, per germline. CDR3 in DNA: TGTGCCAGCTCGCCTACAGGGGGGGCGGAAGCTTTCTTT. The encoded protein is CASSPTGGAEAFF.

This sequence joins TRBV5-1 and TRBJ2-7, with TRBD2 matching over 7 bases. Germline CDR1 and CDR2: SGHRS and YFSETQ. J gave up 1 base and V 5 bases, and 12 bases lay outside the gene matches. There are 16 residues in the CDR3. The CDR3 reads CASSRGGTSASYEQYF. CDR3 coding DNA: TGCGCCAGCAGTCGCGGAGGCACTAGCGCATCCTACGAGCAGTACTTC. Using reference TRBV5-1 and TRBJ2-7 for the parts outside the CDR3, the full variable domain is KAGVTQTPRYLIKTRGQQVTLSCSPISGHRSVSWYQQTPGQGLQFLFEYFSETQRNKGNFPGRFSGRQFSNSRSEMNVSTLELGDSALYLCASSRGGTSASYEQYFGPGTRLTVT.

The genes are TRBV3-1 (or the pseudogene TRBV3-2) and TRBJ2-1, with 11 bases that match TRBD2. CDR1 and CDR2 (germline): LGHDT, YNNKEL (reference sequence). The ends lost 0 bases at V and 15 bases at J; junction bases unmatched: 7. The CDR3 loop spans 14 amino acids. CDR3 sequence (DNA): TGTGCCAGCAGCCAAGATCGTCTAGCGGGAGGAAGGTTCTTC. Translating it yields CASSQDRLAGGRFF.

This clone came up once. The chain joins TRBV7-2 to TRBJ1-5; 8 bases are shared with TRBD1. Germline trimming cut 5 bases from V and 7 bases from J; bases unmatched to any gene: 10. The V gene's germline CDR1 is SGHTA and CDR2 FQGNSA. The CDR3 covers 15 residues. CDR3 sequence: CASSLPRGLGQPQHF. Written as DNA, the CDR3 is TGTGCCAGCAGCCTCCCCAGGGGGCTGGGGCAGCCCCAGCATTTT. Full variable domain (rest looked up from reference TRBV7-2 and TRBJ1-5): GAGVSQSPSNKVTEKGKDVELRCDPISGHTALYWYRQSLGQGLEFLIYFQGNSAPDKSGLPSDRFSAERTGGSVSTLTIQRTQQEDSAVYLCASSLPRGLGQPQHFGDGTRLSIL.

This sequence joins TRBV12-5 and TRBJ2-7; D uncertain. The germline V gene encodes CDR1 LGHNT and CDR2 FRNRAP. This CDR3 is 13 amino acids long. Trimming removed 2 bases at V and 0 bases at J, with 5 bases between. Here the CDR3 reads CASGLFRSYEQYF. The CDR3 DNA sequence: TGTGCTAGTGGTTTGTTCCGCTCCTACGAGCAGTACTTC.

The V call is TRBV6-5, the J call TRBJ1-6, with D perhaps matching TRBD1 (5 bases). V lost 6 bases and J 8 bases, leaving 14 bases between the germline ends. This CDR3 spans 14 amino acids. From germline, CDR1 is MNHEY and CDR2 SVGAGI. The CDR3 nucleotides are TGTGCCAGCAGCTCGCAGGGTACGCATTCACCCCTCCACTTT. Translated, it gives CASSSQGTHSPLHF.

The chain is built from TRBV24-1 and TRBJ2-1, with TRBD2 as a possible D gene (5 bases). Trimming took 2 bases from V and 4 from J, leaving 11 bases between them. Germline V lookup: CDR1 KGHDR, CDR2 SFDVKD. CDR3 length: 15 residues. The CDR3 protein is CATSDSTRPYNEQFF. The DNA for the CDR3 is TGTGCCACCAGTGATTCTACTAGACCATACAATGAGCAGTTCTTC.

The rearrangement joins TRBV11-2 to TRBJ1-2; no definite D call. Germline V gene data show CDR1 as SGHAT and CDR2 as FQNNGV. The CDR3 totals 13 residues. Trimming took off 7 bases at V and 7 bases at J, with 16 bases between the two ends. The CDR3 loop is CASTPGRESGYTF. CDR3 nucleotides: TGTGCCAGCACCCCGGGTAGGGAGAGTGGCTACACCTTC.

This clone appeared a single time. The J gene is TRBJ2-1, the V gene TRBV4-2; 11 bases fit TRBD1. The CDR3 loop spans 16 amino acids. V was pared by 2 bases and J by 6 bases, with 6 bases of the junction left unmatched. Germline V CDR1 and CDR2: LGHNA, YNFKEQ. CDR3 coding DNA: TGTGCCAGCAGCCAACCACCGGGACAGGGGGGCAATGAGCAGTTCTTC. Encoded protein: CASSQPPGQGGNEQFF.